These 20 T cell receptor beta chains came from one sample sequenced in a study of OX40 agonist ivuxolimab in advanced cancers. Here immunoSEQ multiplex PCR was the method, and the copy in TCRdb shows in-frame clones only, minus some. The sample has about 77,000 clones; roughly 93% are singletons. The sample here was CD4+ or CD8+ T cells sorted from blood, taken in a trial of the OX40 agonist ivuxolimab. These receptors came from an adult with an advanced solid tumor such as melanoma, head and neck, liver or kidney cancer.

The V and J genes are TRBV14 and TRBJ2-1, with D hard to call. Germline assignment: CDR1 SGHDN and CDR2 FVKESK. This CDR3 has 12 residues. The ends were cut back, 4 bases at V and 10 bases at J, with 11 bases in the middle. Written as DNA, the CDR3 is TGTGCCAGCAGCCCTACCCCGTGGGAGCAGTTCTTC. Amino acid sequence: CASSPTPWEQFF.

The CDR3 here is CASSLYLYGYTF. The CDR3 DNA reads TGTGCCAGCAGTCTCTACCTATATGGCTACACCTTC. The rearrangement uses TRBV28 and TRBJ1-2; no firm D call. V was clipped by 5 bases and J by 5 bases, with 9 bases between them. The CDR3 is made up of 12 amino acids. In germline, CDR1 is MDHEN, CDR2 SYDVKM.

The V call is TRBV5-4, the J call TRBJ2-1; the D gene is possibly TRBD1 (6 bases). This CDR3 spans 15 amino acids. V was trimmed by 0 bases and J by 3 bases, leaving 10 bases between them. The germline CDR1 and CDR2 sequences are SGHNT and YYREEE (reference sequence). The CDR3 nucleotides are TGTGCCAGCAGCTTGGCTCAGGGACACTACAATGAGCAGTTCTTC. Encoded protein: CASSLAQGHYNEQFF.

This chain joins TRBV7-2 and TRBJ2-7; D remains ambiguous. V was pared by 5 bases and J by 0 bases, with 5 bases between. There are 12 residues in the CDR3. In germline, CDR1 is SGHTA, CDR2 FQGNSA. Here the CDR3 reads CASSPGSYEQYF. The CDR3 DNA sequence: TGTGCCAGCAGCCCAGGCTCCTACGAGCAGTACTTC.

V is TRBV6-5 and J is TRBJ2-2; D is unresolved. Trimming took off 2 bases at V and 8 bases at J, with 12 bases between the two ends. Germline assignment: CDR1 MNHEY and CDR2 SVGAGI. This CDR3 is built from 14 residues. DNA of the CDR3: TGTGCCAGCAGTTACCCCCCCCGTGAGGGGGAGCTGTTTTTT. It translates to CASSYPPREGELFF.

This chain connects TRBV5-4 to TRBJ2-3, with 13 positions matching TRBD2. CDR1 is SGHNT and CDR2 is YYREEE in the germline V gene (reference sequence). The V and J ends lost 4 bases and 1 base, in that order; junction bases with no gene match: 3. This CDR3 is built from 16 residues. As DNA, the CDR3 is TGTGCCAGCAGCCCCGGACTAGCGGGGGGCACAGATACGCAGTATTTT. It specifies CASSPGLAGGTDTQYF.

This chain uses TRBV15 with TRBJ2-1, with TRBD2 as a possible D gene (5 bases). The germline V gene has CDR1 LNHNV and CDR2 YYDKDF (reference sequence). Trimming left V 1 base short and J 0 bases short, with 10 bases between. The CDR3 contains 16 residues. The DNA for the CDR3 is TGTGCCACCAGCAGAGCCCTAGCAAGCTCCTACAATGAGCAGTTCTTC. This codes for CATSRALASSYNEQFF. Full variable domain (missing parts from reference TRBV15 and TRBJ2-1): DAMVIQNPRYQVTQFGKPVTLSCSQTLNHNVMYWYQQKSSQAPKLLFHYYDKDFNNEADTPDNFQSRRPNTSFCFLDIRSPGLGDTAMYLCATSRALASSYNEQFFGPGTRLTVL.

This chain connects TRBV27 to TRBJ2-5, with TRBD1 matching 9 bases. CDR1 MNHEY and CDR2 SMNVEV come from the germline V gene (reference sequence). CDR3 length equals 15 residues. Trimming cost V 9 bases and J 5 bases; bases outside gene matches: 13. The CDR3 region is CASRTGTGWWETQYF. CDR3 sequence (DNA): TGTGCCAGTAGAACCGGGACAGGGTGGTGGGAGACCCAGTACTTC.

The sample holds one count of this clone. This chain's CDR3 is CSVGDGNQPQHF. CDR3 nucleotides: TGCAGCGTTGGGGATGGCAATCAGCCCCAGCATTTT. This rearrangement joins TRBV29-1 to TRBJ1-5, with no clear D. The CDR3 length is 12 residues. Germline CDR1 reads SQVTM; CDR2 reads ANQGSEA. The V end was cut by 4 bases, the J end by 2 bases, with 6 bases between.

V usage is TRBV18 and J usage is TRBJ2-2, with 7 bases identical to TRBD1. The germline CDR1 and CDR2 sequences are KGHSH and LQKENI. This CDR3 is 16 amino acids long. Germline trimming cut 5 bases from V and 0 bases from J; bases unmatched to any gene: 6. CDR3 nucleotides: TGTGCCAGCTCATTTCTACAGGGGACGAACACCGGGGAGCTGTTTTTT. It is translated as CASSFLQGTNTGELFF.

The count of this clone is one. The V and J genes are TRBV19 and TRBJ2-1; D is tentatively TRBD1 or TRBD2 (5 bases each). Per germline, CDR1 LNHDA and CDR2 SQIVND (reference sequence). The CDR3 length is 14 residues. Trimming took 4 bases from V and 9 from J, leaving 16 bases between them. The CDR3 is CASSTRPGLFEQFF. The CDR3 DNA is TGTGCCAGTAGTACCCGGCCGGGGCTCTTTGAGCAGTTCTTC.

The chain carries TRBV5-1 and TRBJ2-7; D call uncertain. This CDR3 spans 15 amino acids. The germline V gene has CDR1 SGHRS and CDR2 YFSETQ. The V and J ends lost 3 bases and 1 base respectively, with 14 bases between them. The CDR3 region is CASSSMDGISYEQYF. CDR3 in DNA: TGCGCCAGCAGCTCAATGGACGGAATTTCCTACGAGCAGTACTTC. Variable domain in full (rest from reference TRBV5-1 and TRBJ2-7): KAGVTQTPRYLIKTRGQQVTLSCSPISGHRSVSWYQQTPGQGLQFLFEYFSETQRNKGNFPGRFSGRQFSNSRSEMNVSTLELGDSALYLCASSSMDGISYEQYFGPGTRLTVT.

The table lists this clone with a count of one. The same CDR3 arises from other DNA sequences in this sample as well. This chain uses TRBV19 with TRBJ2-1; 12 bases are shared with TRBD2. The V segment lost 1 base and the J segment 4 bases; nucleotides outside the gene matches: 2. In germline, CDR1 is LNHDA, CDR2 SQIVND (reference sequence). This CDR3 is 16 amino acids long. This chain's CDR3 is CASSIVLAGGYNEQFF. CDR3 in DNA: TGTGCCAGTAGTATAGTCCTAGCGGGAGGGTACAATGAGCAGTTCTTC.

The chain uses TRBV5-1 and TRBJ2-3; 9 positions agree with TRBD2. V was pared by 3 bases and J by 5 bases, with 10 bases of the junction left unmatched. This CDR3 comprises 16 residues. Germline lookup yields CDR1 SGHRS and CDR2 YFSETQ. CDR3 DNA sequence: TGCGCCAGCAGCTCAAGTAGCGGGGGCGGGGGAGATACGCAGTATTTT. This codes for CASSSSSGGGGDTQYF.

The chain combines TRBV7-2 with TRBJ2-3; D gene unclear. V lost 1 base to trimming and J lost 2 bases, with 7 bases between them. The CDR3 is 14 residues long. Germline CDR1 and CDR2: SGHTA and FQGNSA. The CDR3 region has the DNA TGTGCCAGCAGCTTAGTACCACTCACAGATACGCAGTATTTT. Protein: CASSLVPLTDTQYF.

The V gene is TRBV29-1, the J gene TRBJ1-1; D call uncertain. The CDR3 spans 14 residues. Germline V lookup: CDR1 SQVTM, CDR2 ANQGSEA. V was pared by 2 bases and J by 0 bases, with 10 bases between. CDR3 DNA: TGCAGCGTTGAACAAATGCAGGTGAACACTGAAGCTTTCTTT. Protein product: CSVEQMQVNTEAFF.

V is TRBV2 and J is TRBJ1-2; D is perhaps TRBD1 (5 bases). The CDR3 has 14 residues. V lost 0 bases and J lost 6, with 11 bases in between. Germline V CDR1 and CDR2: SNHLY, FYNNEI. This chain's CDR3 is CASSEAGPTDGYTF. The CDR3 bases are TGTGCCAGCAGTGAAGCGGGGCCGACAGATGGCTACACCTTC.

The chain couples TRBV6-5 to TRBJ1-1, with D uncertain. Trimming removed 5 bases from V and 6 bases from J, with 10 bases in between. The germline V gene encodes CDR1 MNHEY and CDR2 SVGAGI. The CDR3 loop spans 12 amino acids. Written as DNA, the CDR3 is TGTGCCAGCAGTCGGCTTAAGGCTGAAGCTTTCTTT. Protein: CASSRLKAEAFF.

The chain is built from TRBV2 and TRBJ2-7, with 8 bases aligning to TRBD1. This CDR3 comprises 14 residues. Trimming cost V 0 bases and J 6 bases; bases outside gene matches: 4. Per the germline V gene, CDR1 is SNHLY and CDR2 is FYNNEI. The DNA for the CDR3 is TGTGCCAGCAGTGAAGCGGACAGGGTAGGCGAGCAGTACTTC. The encoded protein is CASSEADRVGEQYF.

J is TRBJ1-6 and V is TRBV30; D is ambiguous. The CDR3 contains 13 residues. Germline values: CDR1 GTSNPN, CDR2 SVGIG (reference sequence). Trimming removed 0 bases from V and 9 bases from J, with 9 bases in between. The CDR3 DNA reads TGTGCCTGGAGTGTCCAGCTAAGTTCACCCCTCCACTTT. Its translation is CAWSVQLSSPLHF.